This T cell receptor (beta chain) came from a study of early T cells in non-severe SARS-CoV-2 infection. The overall study: Investigators sequenced bulk RNA drawn from unsorted whole blood, and chains remained unpaired. Points from the study as a whole: Comparison of clonotypes with VDJdb favored anti-spike CD8 responses while missing private and CD4 specificities.

Individual cDNA molecules received unique molecular identifiers. From the 5' RACE reads, TCRdb called clonotypes with MiXCR, one entry per CDR3 protein. In the table there are over 90,000 distinct CDR3 sequences, approximately 12% of which are singletons. The CDR3 sequence is 13 residues long. The germline CDR1 and CDR2 sequences are LNHDA and SQIVND (reference sequence). Trimming left V 5 bases short and J 6 bases short, with 11 bases between. This clonotype has a count of ten or more. Its antigen is currently unknown. The material sequenced was whole blood, taken at baseline. This sequence originates from an adult who was a healthcare worker with PCR-confirmed SARS-CoV-2 infection or an uninfected control (not recorded which). The V and J genes are TRBV19 and TRBJ2-4; D may be TRBD1 (5 bases). The CDR3 DNA follows: TGTGCCAGTAGTTCCCAGGGATTAAACATTCAGTACTTC. It translates to CASSSQGLNIQYF.